These 29 T cell receptor beta chains were sequenced from one sample in a study of Graves' ophthalmopathy and Graves' hyperthyroidism. Amplifying from RNA transcripts, the study obtained TCR beta CDR3 regions. The first-round RT-PCR employed HTBI primers together with the Qiagen OneStep RT-PCR kit. A multiplex PCR was then performed as the second round. TCRdb re-analysed the multiplex PCR reads in MiXCR, keeping a single row per CDR3 protein. The data hold 740,000 or so distinct CDR3 sequences, with 40% observed a single time. Sequenced material: peripheral blood. The receptors were gathered from an adult man with Graves' ophthalmopathy.

The chain uses TRBV29-1 and TRBJ2-5; D not resolved. The CDR3 spans 11 residues. Germline-derived CDR1 and CDR2 are SQVTM and ANQGSEA. Trimming stripped 1 base from V and 8 bases from J, with 8 bases between. DNA of the CDR3: TGCAGCGTTGAAGTGGCTGAAACCCAGTACTTC. It codes for CSVEVAETQYF.

This clonotype has more than one count but fewer than ten. The genes are TRBV5-6 and TRBJ2-5, with D maybe TRBD2 (6 bases). Trimming took 2 bases from V and 5 from J, leaving 16 bases between them. The CDR3 is 15 residues long. Germline V lookup: CDR1 SGHDT, CDR2 YYEEEE. CDR3 region: CASSLGVRAGETQYF. As DNA, the CDR3 is TGTGCCAGCAGCTTAGGTGTCCGGGCGGGGGAGACCCAGTACTTC.

A note on this clonotype: Possible read error: a much larger clone is one base away. This sequence joins TRBV7-2 and TRBJ1-6, with 8 bases lining up with TRBD1. Germline V gene lookup returns CDR1 SGHTA and CDR2 FQGNSA. This CDR3 region has 15 residues. The CDR3 DNA sequence: TGTGCCGGCAGCGCACAGGGGGGTGGTAGTTCACCCCTCCACTTT. Its protein is CAGSAQGGGSSPLHF.

The sample holds a few counts of this clonotype. As DNA, the CDR3 is TGTGCCAGCAGCTTGGAGGGACTAGCCCGGGAGACCCAGTACTTC. Encoded protein: CASSLEGLARETQYF. The V and J genes are TRBV7-8 and TRBJ2-5; TRBD2 matches at 9 bases. CDR1 is SGHVS, CDR2 FQNEAQ, per germline. The CDR3 length is 15 residues. V was clipped by 3 bases and J by 5 bases; unmatched bases: 7.

This clonotype is a singleton in its sample. V is TRBV10-3 and J is TRBJ1-6; TRBD1 matches at 11 bases. CDR3 length: 15 residues. V was pared by 0 bases and J by 13 bases, with 5 bases of the junction left unmatched. Germline CDR1 ENHRY, CDR2 SYGVKD. The CDR3 loop is CAISESRTGGDPLHF. DNA of the CDR3: TGTGCCATCAGTGAGTCGAGGACAGGGGGCGATCCCCTCCACTTT.

This clonotype has ten or more counts. The chain has TRBV29-1 and TRBJ2-7; perhaps TRBD1 as D (5 bases). V shed 1 base and J shed 0 bases, with 13 bases lying between them. The CDR3 runs 15 residues. The germline gives CDR1 SQVTM, CDR2 ANQGSEA. The CDR3 nucleotides read TGCAGCGTTGAAGGGGGAACAGGCAGCTCCTACGAGCAGTACTTC. It yields the protein CSVEGGTGSSYEQYF.

Ten or more counts support this clonotype. This chain links TRBV2 with TRBJ2-7; TRBD1 is a possible D gene (6 bases). The CDR3 runs 13 residues. Trimming took off 7 bases at V and 3 bases at J, with 13 bases between the two ends. Looked up from germline, CDR1 is SNHLY and CDR2 is FYNNEI. The CDR3 DNA is TGTGCCAGCATAGGGGACACCAACTACGAGCAGTACTTC. Residues: CASIGDTNYEQYF.

The chain links TRBV29-1 to TRBJ2-7; D is tentatively TRBD1 or TRBD2 (6 bases each). Trimming shortened V by 7 bases and J by 6 bases, and 13 bases separated the two germline ends. Germline V gene data show CDR1 as SQVTM and CDR2 as ANQGSEA. The CDR3 is 11 residues long. This CDR3 reads CSAKQGGEQYF. The DNA of the CDR3 is TGCAGCGCAAAACAGGGAGGCGAGCAGTACTTC.

This clonotype was seen repeatedly, ten times or more. V usage is TRBV29-1 and J usage is TRBJ1-1, with D unclear. V was pared by 3 bases and J by 5 bases, with 13 bases between. The CDR3 sequence is 13 residues long. Germline CDR1 SQVTM, CDR2 ANQGSEA. The CDR3: CSVDEGVQTEAFF. The CDR3 DNA reads as TGCAGCGTTGATGAAGGAGTACAAACTGAAGCTTTCTTT.

This clonotype was recorded once. J is TRBJ2-7 and V is TRBV29-1, with D possibly called TRBD1 or TRBD2 (6 bases each). The germline V gene encodes CDR1 SQVTM and CDR2 ANQGSEA. Trimming shortened V by 4 bases and J by 7 bases, and 17 bases separated the two germline ends. This CDR3 region has 13 residues. CDR3 region: CSVVEGVASEQYF. CDR3 nucleotide sequence: TGCAGCGTTGTGGAGGGGGTGGCGAGTGAGCAGTACTTC.

This clonotype came up many times. The CDR3 sequence is CASSRRRAGDSPLHF. Here the CDR3 DNA reads TGTGCCAGCAGTCGAAGGAGGGCAGGGGATTCACCCCTCCACTTT. V and J are TRBV5-8 and TRBJ1-6, with D perhaps matching TRBD1 (6 bases). The CDR3 runs 15 residues. Trimming shortened V by 5 bases and J by 8 bases, and 17 bases separated the two germline ends. Germline V CDR1 and CDR2: SGHTS, YDEGEE.

This clonotype has a handful of counts. The gene calls are TRBV20-1 and TRBJ1-2; D gene unclear. The CDR3 extends over 13 amino acids. V gave up 0 bases and J gave up 5 bases, with 10 bases separating them. The germline V gene has CDR1 DFQATT and CDR2 SNEGSKA (reference sequence). The CDR3 DNA follows: TGCAGTGCTAGAGATCCTTTCAAGTATGGCTACACCTTC. It encodes CSARDPFKYGYTF.

The chain is built from TRBV11-2 and TRBJ2-7; possibly TRBD1 for D (6 bases). The CDR3 sequence is 15 residues long. Germline CDR1 is SGHAT and CDR2 is FQNNGV. Trimming took off 3 bases at V and 0 bases at J, with 12 bases between the two ends. The CDR3 DNA follows: TGTGCCAGCAGCTTCGGATGGACAGTCTCCTACGAGCAGTACTTC. It encodes CASSFGWTVSYEQYF. Supplemented by reference TRBV11-2 and TRBJ2-7, the full variable domain reads EAGVAQSPRYKIIEKRQSVAFWCNPISGHATLYWYQQILGQGPKLLIQFQNNGVVDDSQLPKDRFSAERLKGVDSTLKIQPAKLEDSAVYLCASSFGWTVSYEQYFGPGTRLTVT.

The chain is built from TRBV12-3 or TRBV12-4 and TRBJ1-5; tentative D call: TRBD1 (5 bases). V was trimmed by 3 bases and J by 2 bases, leaving 8 bases between them. This CDR3 region has 14 residues. The CDR3 nucleotides are TGTGCCAGCAGTTTTATGGGGGGCAATCAGCCCCAGCATTTT. Residues: CASSFMGGNQPQHF.

A word on this clonotype: A junction end diverges from the germline sequence, so it may reflect a read error. V is TRBV25-1 and J is TRBJ1-1; TRBD1 is a possible D gene (6 bases). The CDR3 is 17 amino acids. Germline V gene lookup returns CDR1 MGHDK and CDR2 SYGVNS. The CDR3 DNA reads TGCGCCAGCAGTCGTTCTAAGGCGAGACAGGTAAACACTGAAGCTTTCTTT. Amino acids: CASSRSKARQVNTEAFF.

To note about this clonotype: A much larger clone lies a single base off, so this may be a read error. The gene calls are TRBV15 and TRBJ1-1; D unclear. The CDR3 has 15 amino acids. Trimming removed 4 bases at V and 1 base at J, with 13 bases between. Germline V gene data show CDR1 as LNHNV and CDR2 as YYDKDF (reference sequence). CDR3 bases: TGTGCCACCAGCAAGCCGCTTGACGCGAACACTGAAGCTTTCTTT. Translated, it gives CATSKPLDANTEAFF.

This clonotype occurred a few times. J is TRBJ1-5 and V is TRBV2; D uncertain. V was pared by 8 bases and J by 7 bases, with 3 bases between. The CDR3 runs 9 residues. Germline lookup yields CDR1 SNHLY and CDR2 FYNNEI. CDR3: CASGQPQHF. CDR3 coding DNA: TGTGCCAGCGGACAGCCCCAGCATTTT. Full variable domain (outside the CDR3, taken from reference TRBV2 and TRBJ1-5): EPEVTQTPSHQVTQMGQEVILRCVPISNHLYFYWYRQILGQKVEFLVSFYNNEISEKSEIFDDQFSVERPDGSNFTLKIRSTKLEDSAMYFCASGQPQHFGDGTRLSIL.

The chain employs TRBV10-2 and TRBJ1-5; D unresolved. Germline V gene sequence: CDR1 WSHSY, CDR2 SAAADI. This CDR3 has 15 residues. V shed 6 bases and J shed 6 bases, with 18 bases lying between them. CDR3: CASSQRHTVLQPQHF. CDR3 DNA sequence: TGCGCCAGCAGCCAAAGACACACCGTTCTTCAGCCCCAGCATTTT.

The CDR3, as DNA: TGTGCCAGCAGCTTAGGGACCGAATTGAACACTGAAGCTTTCTTT. It translates to CASSLGTELNTEAFF. J is TRBJ1-1 and V is TRBV11-2; D unresolved. CDR3 size: 15 residues. Germline V CDR1 and CDR2: SGHAT, FQNNGV. Trimming left V 1 base short and J 0 bases short, with 9 bases between. The whole variable domain, filled in from reference TRBV11-2 and TRBJ1-1, reads EAGVAQSPRYKIIEKRQSVAFWCNPISGHATLYWYQQILGQGPKLLIQFQNNGVVDDSQLPKDRFSAERLKGVDSTLKIQPAKLEDSAVYLCASSLGTELNTEAFFGQGTRLTVV.

Ten or more counts support this clonotype. The chain has TRBV7-9 and TRBJ2-5, with 10 bases aligning to TRBD1. Looked up from germline, CDR1 is SEHNR and CDR2 is FQNEAQ (reference sequence). The CDR3 runs to 13 residues. J lost 5 bases, V lost 6 bases, and 3 bases had no gene match. The CDR3 DNA is TGTGCCAGCAGAGGGACAGGGGAGGAGACCCAGTACTTC. Amino acid sequence: CASRGTGEETQYF.

The chain has TRBV10-3 and TRBJ1-6; D not certain. Germline CDR1 ENHRY, CDR2 SYGVKD. The CDR3 is 14 residues long. V was cut by 0 bases and J by 8 bases, with 8 bases left in between. The CDR3 loop reads CAISESSTDSPLHF. In DNA form, the CDR3 reads TGTGCCATCAGTGAGTCGTCCACCGATTCACCCCTCCACTTT.

This clonotype was counted a few times. The DNA for the CDR3 is TGTGCCATCACGGGACACCCGAACACCGGGGAGCTGTTTTTT. It is translated as CAITGHPNTGELFF. This chain joins TRBV10-3 and TRBJ2-2, with D possibly matching TRBD1 (6 bases). CDR1 ENHRY and CDR2 SYGVKD come from the germline V gene. The CDR3 length is 14 residues. V was trimmed by 7 bases and J by 0 bases, leaving 9 bases between them.

This clonotype came up many times. This sequence joins TRBV29-1 and TRBJ1-1; no clear D. This CDR3 is built from 14 residues. The germline V gene has CDR1 SQVTM and CDR2 ANQGSEA. The V and J ends lost 5 bases and 2 bases respectively, with 15 bases between them. The CDR3 DNA reads TGCAGCGTTCCTTCCGGTGGGGAAAACACTGAAGCTTTCTTT. It yields the protein CSVPSGGENTEAFF.

The chain employs TRBV2 and TRBJ2-2; 8 bases match TRBD1. The germline V gene encodes CDR1 SNHLY and CDR2 FYNNEI. V gave up 7 bases and J gave up 3 bases; unmatched junction bases: 4. The CDR3 totals 14 residues. The CDR3 bases are TGTGCCAGCACCCCGGGACAGGACACCGGGGAGCTGTTTTTT. It encodes CASTPGQDTGELFF.

The genes are TRBV11-2 and TRBJ1-4; TRBD1 matches 10 bases. The CDR3 runs 15 residues. Germline-derived CDR1 and CDR2 are SGHAT and FQNNGV. J was trimmed by 2 bases and V by 8 bases; bases with no gene match: 5. The CDR3 coding sequence is TGTGCCAGCGCGGGACAGGGGATGACTAATGAAAAACTGTTTTTT. Protein sequence: CASAGQGMTNEKLFF.

This chain uses TRBV7-2 with TRBJ1-6, with a possible D match to TRBD1 (6 bases). The CDR3 has 15 residues. The V and J ends lost 0 bases and 6 bases respectively, with 9 bases between them. Germline loops: CDR1 SGHTA, CDR2 FQGNSA. The CDR3 sequence is CASSLAARGNSPLHF. The CDR3 DNA is TGTGCCAGCAGCTTAGCGGCCAGGGGTAATTCACCCCTCCACTTT.

J is TRBJ1-1 and V is TRBV11-2; D perhaps matches TRBD1 (6 bases). The V and J ends lost 0 bases and 1 base respectively, with 9 bases between them. The CDR3 runs 15 residues. Germline CDR1 and CDR2: SGHAT and FQNNGV. As DNA, the CDR3 is TGTGCCAGCAGCTTAGAGTCAGGGGCGAACACTGAAGCTTTCTTT. Translating gives CASSLESGANTEAFF.

Turning to this clonotype: Its ends do not fully match the called genes, so a read error is possible. V usage is TRBV7-9 and J usage is TRBJ1-2; 8 bases line up with TRBD1. Germline assignment: CDR1 SEHNR and CDR2 FQNEAQ (reference sequence). This CDR3 has 15 residues. The CDR3 DNA reads as TGCGCCAGCAGCCTCACGAGACAGGGGCGCTATGGCTACACCTTC. Translating it yields CASSLTRQGRYGYTF.

This clonotype showed up just a few times. CDR3 in DNA: TGTGCCACCAGCGCCACGGGACAGGGCAATCAGCCCCAGCATTTT. This encodes CATSATGQGNQPQHF. The J gene is TRBJ1-5, the V gene TRBV24-1, with 8 bases fitting TRBD1. CDR1 is KGHDR and CDR2 is SFDVKD in the germline V gene. The CDR3 is 15 amino acids. Germline trimming cut 7 bases from V and 2 bases from J; bases unmatched to any gene: 6.